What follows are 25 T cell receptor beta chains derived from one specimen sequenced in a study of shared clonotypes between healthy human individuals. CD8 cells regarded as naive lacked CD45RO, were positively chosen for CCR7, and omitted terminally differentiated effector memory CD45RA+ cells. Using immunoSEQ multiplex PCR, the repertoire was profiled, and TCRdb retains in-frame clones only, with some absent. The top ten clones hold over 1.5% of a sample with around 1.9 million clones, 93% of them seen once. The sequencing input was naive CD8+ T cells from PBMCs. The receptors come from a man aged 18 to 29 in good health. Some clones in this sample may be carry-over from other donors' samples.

The CDR3, as DNA: TGCGCCAGCAGCCCGGGACTAGGGATCGTCAGCTCCTACGAGCAGTACTTC. Translating gives CASSPGLGIVSSYEQYF. The J gene is TRBJ2-7, the V gene TRBV5-1; 8 nucleotides align to TRBD2. Germline-derived CDR1 and CDR2 are SGHRS and YFSETQ. Trimming took 4 bases from V and 0 from J; bases not matched to a gene: 12. The CDR3 runs 17 residues.

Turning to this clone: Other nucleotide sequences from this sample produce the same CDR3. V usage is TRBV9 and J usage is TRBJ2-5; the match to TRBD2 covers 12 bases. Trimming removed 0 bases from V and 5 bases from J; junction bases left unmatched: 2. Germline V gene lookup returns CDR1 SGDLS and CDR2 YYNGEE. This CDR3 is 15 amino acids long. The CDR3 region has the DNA TGTGCCAGCAGCGTAGAAACTAGCGGGGGGGAGACCCAGTACTTC. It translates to CASSVETSGGETQYF.

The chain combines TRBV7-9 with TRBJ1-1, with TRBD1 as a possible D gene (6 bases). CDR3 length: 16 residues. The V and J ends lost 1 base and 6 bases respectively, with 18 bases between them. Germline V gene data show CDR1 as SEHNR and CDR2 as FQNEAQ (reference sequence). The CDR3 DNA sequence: TGTGCCAGCAGCTTAGAGGTCCAGGCAGGGGAAGCTGAAGCTTTCTTT. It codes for CASSLEVQAGEAEAFF.

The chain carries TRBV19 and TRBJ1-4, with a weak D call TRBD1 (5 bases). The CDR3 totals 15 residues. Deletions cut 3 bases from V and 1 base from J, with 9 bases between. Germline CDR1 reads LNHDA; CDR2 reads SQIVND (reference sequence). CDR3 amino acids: CASSIRTLTNEKLFF. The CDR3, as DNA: TGTGCCAGTAGTATCCGGACACTAACTAATGAAAAACTGTTTTTT.

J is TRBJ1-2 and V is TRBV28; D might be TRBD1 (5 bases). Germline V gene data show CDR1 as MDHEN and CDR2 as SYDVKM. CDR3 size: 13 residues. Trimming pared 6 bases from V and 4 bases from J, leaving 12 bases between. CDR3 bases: TGTGCCAGCAGGACGGGACGCCTCTATGGCTACACCTTC. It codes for CASRTGRLYGYTF.

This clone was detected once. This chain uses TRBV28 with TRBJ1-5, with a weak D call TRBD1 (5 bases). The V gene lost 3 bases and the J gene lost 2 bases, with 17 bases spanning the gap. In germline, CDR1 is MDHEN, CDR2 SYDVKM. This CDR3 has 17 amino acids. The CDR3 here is CASSFWGVRDGNQPQHF. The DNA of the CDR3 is TGTGCCAGCAGTTTTTGGGGGGTTAGAGATGGCAATCAGCCCCAGCATTTT.

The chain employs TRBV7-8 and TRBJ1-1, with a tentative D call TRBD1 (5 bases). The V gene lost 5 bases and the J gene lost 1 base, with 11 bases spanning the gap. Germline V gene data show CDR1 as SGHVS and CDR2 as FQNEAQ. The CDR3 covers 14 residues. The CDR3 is CASSPTVRNTEAFF. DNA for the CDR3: TGTGCCAGCAGCCCGACAGTACGGAACACTGAAGCTTTCTTT.

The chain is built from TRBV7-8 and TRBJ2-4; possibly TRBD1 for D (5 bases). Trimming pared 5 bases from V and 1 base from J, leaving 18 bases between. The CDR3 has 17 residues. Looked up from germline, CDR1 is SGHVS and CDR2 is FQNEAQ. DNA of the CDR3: TGTGCCAGCAGCCTTCGGGTGGGCCCAGGGGCCAAAAACATTCAGTACTTC. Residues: CASSLRVGPGAKNIQYF.

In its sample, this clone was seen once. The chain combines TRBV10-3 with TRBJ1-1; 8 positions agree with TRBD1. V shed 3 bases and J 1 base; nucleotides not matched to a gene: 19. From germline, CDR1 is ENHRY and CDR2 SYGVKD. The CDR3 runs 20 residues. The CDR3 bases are TGTGCCATCAGTGACCCGACGTTAAGAGACCGGGACAGGAGGAACACTGAAGCTTTCTTT. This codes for CAISDPTLRDRDRRNTEAFF.

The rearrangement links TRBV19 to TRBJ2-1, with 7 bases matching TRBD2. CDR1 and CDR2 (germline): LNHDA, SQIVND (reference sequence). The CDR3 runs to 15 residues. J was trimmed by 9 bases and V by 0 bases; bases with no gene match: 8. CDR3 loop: CASSIDSRIAGEQFF. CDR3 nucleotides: TGTGCCAGTAGTATAGATTCCCGGATAGCGGGTGAGCAGTTCTTC.

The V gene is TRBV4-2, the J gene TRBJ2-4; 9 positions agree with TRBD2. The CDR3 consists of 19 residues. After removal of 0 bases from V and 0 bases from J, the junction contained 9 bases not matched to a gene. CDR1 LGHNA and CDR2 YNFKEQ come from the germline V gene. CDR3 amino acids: CASSQDPSGTLLAKNIQYF. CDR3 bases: TGTGCCAGCAGCCAAGATCCTAGCGGGACCCTTCTAGCCAAAAACATTCAGTACTTC.

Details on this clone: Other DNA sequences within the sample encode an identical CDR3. In nucleotides, the CDR3 is TGTGCCAGCAGTTTATCGCCGGGGAACACTGAAGCTTTCTTT. It specifies CASSLSPGNTEAFF. The rearrangement joins TRBV27 to TRBJ1-1, with D uncertain. Trimming took 0 bases from V and 1 from J, leaving 6 bases between them. Germline lookup yields CDR1 MNHEY and CDR2 SMNVEV (reference sequence). The CDR3 runs 14 residues.

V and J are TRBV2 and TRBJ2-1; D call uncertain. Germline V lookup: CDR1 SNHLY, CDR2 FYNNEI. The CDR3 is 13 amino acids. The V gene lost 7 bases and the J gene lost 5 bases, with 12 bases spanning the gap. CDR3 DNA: TGTGCCAGCAAGGAGACGGAGAACAATGAGCAGTTCTTC. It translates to CASKETENNEQFF.

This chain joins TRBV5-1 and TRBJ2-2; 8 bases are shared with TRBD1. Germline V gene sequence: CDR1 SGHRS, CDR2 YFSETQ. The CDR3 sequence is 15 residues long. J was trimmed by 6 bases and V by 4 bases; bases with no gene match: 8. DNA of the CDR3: TGCGCCAGCAGCCAAGCAGCAGGGGGCGCCGGGGAGCTGTTTTTT. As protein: CASSQAAGGAGELFF.

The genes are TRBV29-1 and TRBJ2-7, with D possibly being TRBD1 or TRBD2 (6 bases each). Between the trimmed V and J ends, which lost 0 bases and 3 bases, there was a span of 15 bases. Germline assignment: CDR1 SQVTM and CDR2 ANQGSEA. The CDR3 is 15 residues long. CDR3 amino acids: CSVEDRGRPDYEQYF. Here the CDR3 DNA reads TGCAGCGTTGAAGATCGGGGGCGGCCGGACTACGAGCAGTACTTC.

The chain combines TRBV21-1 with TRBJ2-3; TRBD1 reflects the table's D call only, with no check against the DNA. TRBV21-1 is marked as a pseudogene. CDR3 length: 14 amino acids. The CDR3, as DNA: TGTGCCAGCAAGCCGACAGGTCGCACAGATACGCAGTATTTT. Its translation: CASKPTGRTDTQYF.

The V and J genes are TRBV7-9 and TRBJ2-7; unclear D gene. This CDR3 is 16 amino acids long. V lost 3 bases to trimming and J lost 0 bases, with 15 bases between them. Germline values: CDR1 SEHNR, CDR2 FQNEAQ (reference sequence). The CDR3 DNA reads TGTGCCAGCAGCTTTCGGCCCGGCGAGAGCTCCTACGAGCAGTACTTC. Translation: CASSFRPGESSYEQYF.

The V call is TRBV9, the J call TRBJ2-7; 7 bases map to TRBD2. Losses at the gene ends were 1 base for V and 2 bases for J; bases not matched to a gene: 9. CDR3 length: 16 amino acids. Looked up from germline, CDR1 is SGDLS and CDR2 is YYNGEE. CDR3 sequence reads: CASSVRREGSAYEQYF. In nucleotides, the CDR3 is TGTGCCAGCAGCGTAAGGAGGGAGGGTTCGGCCTACGAGCAGTACTTC.

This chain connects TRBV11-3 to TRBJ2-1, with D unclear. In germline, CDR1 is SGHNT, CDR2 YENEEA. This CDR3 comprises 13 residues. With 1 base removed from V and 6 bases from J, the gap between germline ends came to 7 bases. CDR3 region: CASSLGSGNEQFF. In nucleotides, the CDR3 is TGTGCCAGCAGCTTAGGTTCCGGCAATGAGCAGTTCTTC.

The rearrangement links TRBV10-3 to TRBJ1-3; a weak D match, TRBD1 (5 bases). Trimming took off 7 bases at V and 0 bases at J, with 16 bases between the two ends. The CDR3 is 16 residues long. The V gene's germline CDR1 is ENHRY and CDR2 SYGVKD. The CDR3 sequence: CAITNDGQSSGNTIYF. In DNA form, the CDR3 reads TGTGCCATCACCAACGACGGACAAAGCTCTGGAAACACCATATATTTT.

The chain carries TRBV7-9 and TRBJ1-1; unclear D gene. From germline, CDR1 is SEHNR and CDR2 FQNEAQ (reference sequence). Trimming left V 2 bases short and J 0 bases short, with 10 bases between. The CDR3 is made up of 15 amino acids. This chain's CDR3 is CASSLNRRMNTEAFF. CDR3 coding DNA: TGTGCCAGCAGCTTAAACAGAAGAATGAACACTGAAGCTTTCTTT.

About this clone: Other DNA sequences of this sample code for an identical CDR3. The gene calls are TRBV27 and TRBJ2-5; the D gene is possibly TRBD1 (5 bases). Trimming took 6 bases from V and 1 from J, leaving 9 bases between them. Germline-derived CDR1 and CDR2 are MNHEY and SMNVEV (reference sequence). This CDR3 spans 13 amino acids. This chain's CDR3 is CASSLRGQETQYF. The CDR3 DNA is TGTGCCAGCAGCCTTAGGGGCCAAGAGACCCAGTACTTC.

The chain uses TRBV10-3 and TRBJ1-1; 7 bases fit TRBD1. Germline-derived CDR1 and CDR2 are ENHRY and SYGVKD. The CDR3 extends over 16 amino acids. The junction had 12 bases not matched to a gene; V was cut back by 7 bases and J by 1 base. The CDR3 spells CAITQPWTGENTEAFF. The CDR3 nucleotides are TGTGCCATCACCCAACCCTGGACAGGCGAGAACACTGAAGCTTTCTTT.

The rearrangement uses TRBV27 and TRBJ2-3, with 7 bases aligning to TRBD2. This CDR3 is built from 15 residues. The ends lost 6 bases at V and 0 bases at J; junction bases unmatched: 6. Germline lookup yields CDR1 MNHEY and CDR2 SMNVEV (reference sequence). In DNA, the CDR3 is TGTGCCAGCAGATCACTAGCGACTAGCACAGATACGCAGTATTTT. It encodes CASRSLATSTDTQYF.

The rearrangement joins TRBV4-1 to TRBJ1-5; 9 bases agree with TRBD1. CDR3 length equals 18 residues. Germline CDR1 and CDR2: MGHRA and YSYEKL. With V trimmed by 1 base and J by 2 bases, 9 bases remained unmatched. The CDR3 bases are TGCGCCAGCAGCCAAGGAGTGTGGACAGGGGTTGGCAATCAGCCCCAGCATTTT. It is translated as CASSQGVWTGVGNQPQHF.